One sample yielded the 30 T cell receptor beta chains listed below, sequenced in a study of PD-1 blockade in classical Hodgkin lymphoma. As to time point: cycle 4 day 1 (C4D1), after six to seven weeks of nivolumab. Relapse was seen in all patients after autologous stem cell transplantation, and brentuximab vedotin exposure was variable. Assay: immunoSEQ multiplex PCR; the TCRdb copy retains only in-frame clones and omits some. The repertoire consists of tens of thousands of clones, with 55% to 80% occurring once and the leading ten covering more than 3%. Sequenced here: peripheral blood mononuclear cells (PBMCs), sampled before the fourth cycle of nivolumab. Receptors were obtained from a human donor with classical Hodgkin lymphoma.

This chain links TRBV28 with TRBJ1-2; no firm D call. V was shortened by 6 bases and J by 1 base, with 21 bases between the two germline ends. CDR3 size: 17 residues. CDR1 is MDHEN and CDR2 is SYDVKM in the germline V gene. CDR3 amino acids: CASRALNPSRVNYGYTF. Written as DNA, the CDR3 is TGTGCCAGCAGAGCCCTTAACCCCAGCAGAGTTAACTATGGCTACACCTTC.

The rearrangement joins TRBV28 to TRBJ2-7; the match to TRBD2 covers 10 bases. Germline V gene sequence: CDR1 MDHEN, CDR2 SYDVKM. The CDR3 length is 14 residues. V shed 6 bases and J 3 bases; nucleotides not matched to a gene: 5. In nucleotides, the CDR3 is TGTGCCAGCAGGACCGGGACTAGCGTCTACGAGCAGTACTTC. Amino acids: CASRTGTSVYEQYF.

The rearrangement joins TRBV28 to TRBJ2-2, with D perhaps matching TRBD2 (5 bases). Trimming took 7 bases from V and 0 from J, leaving 18 bases between them. In germline, CDR1 is MDHEN, CDR2 SYDVKM. The CDR3 consists of 17 residues. CDR3 nucleotides: TGTGCCAGCACCCTGGGCGGGCGAAGCTCGAACACCGGGGAGCTGTTTTTT. As protein: CASTLGGRSSNTGELFF.

The chain links TRBV28 to TRBJ2-3, with 10 bases that match TRBD1. The junction had 9 bases not matched to a gene; V was cut back by 6 bases and J by 6 bases. Germline loops: CDR1 MDHEN, CDR2 SYDVKM. This CDR3 spans 15 amino acids. In DNA, the CDR3 is TGTGCCAGCAGCACGACGGGACAGGGGTCGGATACGCAGTATTTT. Protein product: CASSTTGQGSDTQYF.

This clone has a single count. V usage is TRBV5-1 and J usage is TRBJ1-1; 11 bases are shared with TRBD1. The germline gives CDR1 SGHRS, CDR2 YFSETQ. The CDR3 has 16 residues. V lost 3 bases, J lost 5 bases, and 9 bases stayed unmatched. CDR3 DNA sequence: TGCGCCAGCAGCTACCCTGAGGGACAGGGGGGGACTGAAGCTTTCTTT. It translates to CASSYPEGQGGTEAFF.

This rearrangement joins TRBV25-1 to TRBJ2-7; unclear D gene. The germline CDR1 and CDR2 sequences are MGHDK and SYGVNS. The CDR3 has 12 residues. Between the trimmed V and J ends, which lost 4 bases and 3 bases, there was a span of 7 bases. As DNA, the CDR3 is TGTGCCAGCAGTGGGGCAGTCTACGAGCAGTACTTC. Its protein is CASSGAVYEQYF.

This chain uses TRBV4-3 with TRBJ2-5, with D unresolved. Trimming stripped 0 bases from V and 5 bases from J, with 7 bases between. Germline-derived CDR1 and CDR2 are LGHNA and YSLEER. The CDR3 consists of 13 residues. CDR3 bases: TGCGCCAGCAGCCAAGATCAAGGGGAGACCCAGTACTTC. Residues: CASSQDQGETQYF.

The chain uses TRBV6-6 and TRBJ1-1; D unresolved. V was pared by 5 bases and J by 1 base, with 8 bases between. CDR1 is MNHNY and CDR2 is SVGAGI in the germline V gene (reference sequence). This CDR3 is 13 amino acids long. The CDR3 DNA reads as TGTGCCAGCAGTATCGGCAGGAACACTGAAGCTTTCTTT. As protein: CASSIGRNTEAFF.

This clone appeared a few times. V usage is TRBV27 and J usage is TRBJ1-6, with D possibly TRBD1 on 6 matching bases. Germline V gene data show CDR1 as MNHEY and CDR2 as SMNVEV (reference sequence). CDR3 length equals 16 residues. Trimming cost V 6 bases and J 7 bases, with 19 bases left between them. CDR3 residues: CASSLGGQRANSPLHF. In DNA form, the CDR3 reads TGTGCCAGCAGCCTAGGGGGGCAAAGAGCGAATTCACCCCTCCACTTT.

The chain employs TRBV4-3 and TRBJ2-2; D gene uncertain. Trimming removed 3 bases at V and 2 bases at J, with 10 bases between. This CDR3 is built from 15 residues. Germline-derived CDR1 and CDR2 are LGHNA and YSLEER. CDR3 in DNA: TGCGCCAGCAGCCAGCTGGGGTCCAACACCGGGGAGCTGTTTTTT. This translates into CASSQLGSNTGELFF.

This chain joins TRBV7-9 and TRBJ2-7; the match to TRBD1 covers 10 bases. CDR1 is SEHNR, CDR2 FQNEAQ, per germline (reference sequence). This CDR3 spans 16 amino acids. V was pared by 6 bases and J by 1 base, with 9 bases of the junction left unmatched. Written as DNA, the CDR3 is TGTGCCAGCAGAAGTCTTCCGGGACAGGGGTCCTACGAGCAGTACTTC. Its translation is CASRSLPGQGSYEQYF.

V is TRBV11-2 and J is TRBJ1-3, with D maybe TRBD1 (5 bases). V was pared by 2 bases and J by 3 bases, with 8 bases between. Germline V gene sequence: CDR1 SGHAT, CDR2 FQNNGV. The CDR3 is 14 residues long. CDR3 coding DNA: TGTGCCAGCAGCTTACAGGGTAGTGGAAACACCATATATTTT. Its protein is CASSLQGSGNTIYF.

V and J are TRBV2 and TRBJ1-5; a weak D match, TRBD1 (5 bases). The CDR3 covers 13 residues. V gave up 9 bases and J gave up 4 bases, with 13 bases separating them. Germline lookup yields CDR1 SNHLY and CDR2 FYNNEI. CDR3 loop: CARGGVGNQPQHF. CDR3 sequence (DNA): TGTGCCAGGGGGGGGGTTGGTAATCAGCCCCAGCATTTT.

The chain couples TRBV6-6 to TRBJ2-7, with D hard to call. The CDR3 has 12 residues. Trimming cost V 1 base and J 6 bases, with 7 bases left between them. The germline V gene has CDR1 MNHNY and CDR2 SVGAGI (reference sequence). The CDR3 is CASSYLQGEQYF. The CDR3 DNA is TGTGCCAGCAGTTACTTACAAGGCGAGCAGTACTTC.

The chain couples TRBV4-1 to TRBJ2-1; TRBD2 aligns across 10 bases. CDR3 length equals 19 residues. CDR1 is MGHRA and CDR2 is YSYEKL in the germline V gene. Trimming at V came to 1 base and at J to 4 bases, leaving 13 bases not matched to a gene. The CDR3 DNA is TGCGCCAGCAGCCAAGTTGGGCTAGCGGGGGCTCAAGGTTACAATGAGCAGTTCTTC. Its translation is CASSQVGLAGAQGYNEQFF.

This chain joins TRBV19 and TRBJ2-5; 10 nucleotides agree with TRBD1. CDR3 size: 16 residues. Germline V gene data show CDR1 as LNHDA and CDR2 as SQIVND (reference sequence). Losses at the gene ends were 5 bases for V and 2 bases for J; bases not matched to a gene: 8. The CDR3 region is CASSSTDRGLQETQYF. Here the CDR3 DNA reads TGTGCCAGTAGTTCCACCGACAGGGGGCTTCAAGAGACCCAGTACTTC.

The J gene is TRBJ2-1, the V gene TRBV7-2; 8 nucleotides line up with TRBD2. V trimming: 2 bases; J trimming: 8 bases; junction bases outside the gene matches: 11. Per the germline V gene, CDR1 is SGHTA and CDR2 is FQGNSA. This CDR3 spans 16 amino acids. The CDR3 DNA reads TGTGCCAGCAGCTTATTCCCGAGCGGGAGTTTGGATGAGCAGTTCTTC. Protein product: CASSLFPSGSLDEQFF.

V is TRBV13 and J is TRBJ1-2; D uncertain. Trimming stripped 4 bases from V and 2 bases from J, with 11 bases between. The length of the CDR3 is 14 residues. Germline V gene data show CDR1 as PRHDT and CDR2 as FYEKMQ (reference sequence). CDR3 loop: CASSYEGGNYGYTF. The DNA of the CDR3 is TGTGCCAGCAGCTACGAAGGCGGAAACTATGGCTACACCTTC.

V is TRBV19 and J is TRBJ1-5; D unclear. The germline V gene has CDR1 LNHDA and CDR2 SQIVND (reference sequence). Trimming took off 3 bases at V and 5 bases at J, with 2 bases between the two ends. This CDR3 has 11 residues. CDR3 sequence (DNA): TGTGCCAGTAGTATTGATCAGCCCCAGCATTTT. This codes for CASSIDQPQHF.

The rearrangement joins TRBV9 to TRBJ1-1; no clear D gene. The CDR3 is made up of 12 amino acids. Germline V gives CDR1 SGDLS, CDR2 YYNGEE. The V gene lost 0 bases and the J gene lost 8 bases, with 8 bases spanning the gap. DNA for the CDR3: TGTGCCAGCAGCGTAGACCGCCACGAAGCTTTCTTT. This translates into CASSVDRHEAFF.

This chain uses TRBV28 with TRBJ2-5; 10 nucleotides agree with TRBD2. Looked up from germline, CDR1 is MDHEN and CDR2 is SYDVKM. This CDR3 has 17 amino acids. The V gene end was trimmed by 4 bases and the J gene end by 5 bases; junction bases not matched to a gene: 13. The CDR3 DNA sequence: TGTGCCAGCAGTTCTCCCCTTAGCGGGAGGAGGAGTGAGACCCAGTACTTC. Encoded protein: CASSSPLSGRRSETQYF.

The chain has TRBV6-6 and TRBJ1-5, with a tentative D call TRBD1 (6 bases). The V end lost 7 bases, the J end lost 7 bases, and 17 bases lay between the germline ends. The CDR3 totals 14 residues. Germline V gives CDR1 MNHNY, CDR2 SVGAGI (reference sequence). The CDR3 reads CASNPARDTQPQHF. CDR3 bases: TGTGCCAGCAACCCCGCACGGGACACCCAGCCCCAGCATTTT.

This chain joins TRBV5-1 and TRBJ2-2; D is uncertain. V gave up 0 bases and J gave up 5 bases, with 8 bases separating them. The CDR3 is made up of 14 amino acids. Germline V gene lookup returns CDR1 SGHRS and CDR2 YFSETQ. CDR3 nucleotide sequence: TGCGCCAGCAGCTTGGGGGCCGGGACCGGGGAGCTGTTTTTT. This encodes CASSLGAGTGELFF. Full variable domain (rest looked up from reference TRBV5-1 and TRBJ2-2): KAGVTQTPRYLIKTRGQQVTLSCSPISGHRSVSWYQQTPGQGLQFLFEYFSETQRNKGNFPGRFSGRQFSNSRSEMNVSTLELGDSALYLCASSLGAGTGELFFGEGSRLTVL.

This clone was detected ten times or more. The V gene is TRBV5-5, the J gene TRBJ1-5; TRBD1 agrees at 8 bases. CDR1 is SGHKS, CDR2 YYEKEE, per germline (reference sequence). The CDR3 is made up of 15 amino acids. V lost 3 bases and J lost 4; bases outside the gene matches: 6. CDR3 nucleotides: TGTGCCAGCAGCTACTGGACAGGGCCAAATCAGCCCCAGCATTTT. This translates into CASSYWTGPNQPQHF.

This clone came up a few times. The chain combines TRBV9 with TRBJ2-5; D could derive from TRBD1 or TRBD2 (6 bases each). Between the trimmed V and J ends, which lost 0 bases and 0 bases, there was a span of 12 bases. CDR1 is SGDLS and CDR2 is YYNGEE in the germline V gene. The CDR3 runs to 16 residues. The CDR3 bases are TGTGCCAGCAGCGTAGACGGGGGCCTAAACCAAGAGACCCAGTACTTC. Protein sequence: CASSVDGGLNQETQYF. The full variable domain, with the rest looked up from reference TRBV9 and TRBJ2-5, is DSGVTQTPKHLITATGQRVTLRCSPRSGDLSVYWYQQSLDQGLQFLIQYYNGEERAKGNILERFSAQQFPDLHSELNLSSLELGDSALYFCASSVDGGLNQETQYFGPGTRLLVL.

This clone was recorded a few times. The chain is built from TRBV10-1 and TRBJ2-2; a weak D match, TRBD1 (5 bases). Germline V gene sequence: CDR1 WNHNN, CDR2 SYGVQD (reference sequence). V shed 6 bases and J shed 2 bases, with 7 bases lying between them. The CDR3 is 13 residues long. CDR3 amino acids: CASRRGNTGELFF. In nucleotides, the CDR3 is TGCGCCAGCAGAAGGGGCAACACCGGGGAGCTGTTTTTT.

V and J are TRBV15 and TRBJ2-3, with a tentative D call TRBD1 (5 bases). Germline loops: CDR1 LNHNV, CDR2 YYDKDF (reference sequence). V was pared by 3 bases and J by 0 bases, with 16 bases between. CDR3 size: 17 residues. The CDR3 spells CATSRLQGIRSTDTQYF. CDR3 coding DNA: TGTGCCACCAGCAGGCTTCAGGGTATACGTAGCACAGATACGCAGTATTTT.

This clone was counted a few times. The chain is built from TRBV19 and TRBJ1-5, with D possibly matching TRBD1 (5 bases). Germline CDR1 reads LNHDA; CDR2 reads SQIVND (reference sequence). V lost 6 bases and J lost 7, with 19 bases in between. This CDR3 comprises 15 residues. The CDR3 DNA sequence: TGTGCCAGTAGATGGGGTCTGGGGGAGCGCCAGCCCCAGCATTTT. Encoded protein: CASRWGLGERQPQHF.

The chain uses TRBV2 and TRBJ1-2, with a possible D match to TRBD1 (5 bases). Trimming pared 7 bases from V and 6 bases from J, leaving 12 bases between. This CDR3 contains 12 residues. Germline CDR1 is SNHLY and CDR2 is FYNNEI. The CDR3 sequence is CASTGTGDGYTF. CDR3 in DNA: TGTGCCAGCACCGGTACAGGTGATGGCTACACCTTC.

This clone appeared a few times. The rearrangement joins TRBV6-5 to TRBJ1-1, with D perhaps TRBD1 (5 bases). Germline CDR1 and CDR2: MNHEY and SVGAGI. CDR3 length: 12 amino acids. V was cut by 6 bases and J by 1 base, with 6 bases left in between. For the CDR3, the DNA is TGTGCCAGCAGGACAGAGAACACTGAAGCTTTCTTT. It codes for CASRTENTEAFF.